This T cell receptor beta chain was retrieved from a study of cytomegalovirus exposure and HLA in healthy donors. This CDR3 is 17 amino acids long. CDR1 is KGHSH and CDR2 is LQKENI in the germline V gene. Trimming stripped 0 bases from V and 0 bases from J, with 12 bases between. Use of 60 Vbeta and 13 Jbeta primers characterized the PCR. Using immunoSEQ multiplex PCR, the repertoire was profiled, and TCRdb retains in-frame clones only, with some absent. This sample has about 85,000 clones, with less than 75% found just once. The chain employs TRBV18 and TRBJ1-3; a weak D match, TRBD1 (5 bases). The sample comprised PBMCs. This TCR derives from a man aged 25 to 40 in good health and CMV-seronegative. The CDR3 DNA is TGTGCCAGCTCACCACCGGTTGGGGCTAGCTCTGGAAACACCATATATTTT. Translated: CASSPPVGASSGNTIYF.